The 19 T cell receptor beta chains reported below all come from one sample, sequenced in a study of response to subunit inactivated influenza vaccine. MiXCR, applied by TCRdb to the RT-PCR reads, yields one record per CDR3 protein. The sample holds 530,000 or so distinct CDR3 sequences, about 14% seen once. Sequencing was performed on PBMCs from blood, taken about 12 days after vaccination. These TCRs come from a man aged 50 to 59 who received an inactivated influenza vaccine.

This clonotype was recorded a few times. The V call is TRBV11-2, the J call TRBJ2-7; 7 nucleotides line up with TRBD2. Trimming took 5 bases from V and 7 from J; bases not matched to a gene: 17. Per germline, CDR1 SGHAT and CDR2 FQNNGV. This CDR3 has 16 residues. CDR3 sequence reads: CASSERGGGGVREQYF. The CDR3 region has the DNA TGTGCCAGCAGCGAAAGGGGCGGCGGGGGAGTAAGGGAGCAGTACTTC. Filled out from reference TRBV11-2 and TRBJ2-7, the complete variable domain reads EAGVAQSPRYKIIEKRQSVAFWCNPISGHATLYWYQQILGQGPKLLIQFQNNGVVDDSQLPKDRFSAERLKGVDSTLKIQPAKLEDSAVYLCASSERGGGGVREQYFGPGTRLTVT.

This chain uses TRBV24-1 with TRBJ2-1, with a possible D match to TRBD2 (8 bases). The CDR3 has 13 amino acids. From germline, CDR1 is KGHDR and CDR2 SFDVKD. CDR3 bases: TGTGCAAGCCAGGGGGGGCGGGAGGACCTACAGTTCTTC. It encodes CASQGGREDLQFF.

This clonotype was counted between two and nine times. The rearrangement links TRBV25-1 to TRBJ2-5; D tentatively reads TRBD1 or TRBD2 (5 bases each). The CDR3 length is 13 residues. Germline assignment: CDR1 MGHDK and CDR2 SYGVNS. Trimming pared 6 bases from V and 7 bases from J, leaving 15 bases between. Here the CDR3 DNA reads TGTGCCAGCAGCATGGGGGACCGAGGGACCCAGTACTTC. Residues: CASSMGDRGTQYF.

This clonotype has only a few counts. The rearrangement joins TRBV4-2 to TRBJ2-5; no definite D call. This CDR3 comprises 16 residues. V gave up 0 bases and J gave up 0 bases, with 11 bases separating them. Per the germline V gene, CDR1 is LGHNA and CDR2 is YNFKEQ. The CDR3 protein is CASSQDTRMYQETQYF. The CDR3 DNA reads TGTGCCAGCAGCCAAGATACGCGGATGTACCAAGAGACCCAGTACTTC.

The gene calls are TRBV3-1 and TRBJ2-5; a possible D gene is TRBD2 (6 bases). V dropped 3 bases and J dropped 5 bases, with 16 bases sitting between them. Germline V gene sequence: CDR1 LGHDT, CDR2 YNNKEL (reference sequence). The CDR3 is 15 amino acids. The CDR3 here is CASSQEGPGGETQYF. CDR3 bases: TGTGCCAGCAGCCAGGAGGGGCCGGGTGGGGAGACCCAGTACTTC.

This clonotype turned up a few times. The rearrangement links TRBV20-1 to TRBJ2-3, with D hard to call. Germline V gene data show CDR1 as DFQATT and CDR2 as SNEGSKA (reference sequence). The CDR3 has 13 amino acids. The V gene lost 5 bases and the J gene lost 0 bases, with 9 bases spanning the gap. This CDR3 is CSAPPVSTDTQYF. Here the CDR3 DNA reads TGCAGTGCTCCGCCGGTTAGCACAGATACGCAGTATTTT.

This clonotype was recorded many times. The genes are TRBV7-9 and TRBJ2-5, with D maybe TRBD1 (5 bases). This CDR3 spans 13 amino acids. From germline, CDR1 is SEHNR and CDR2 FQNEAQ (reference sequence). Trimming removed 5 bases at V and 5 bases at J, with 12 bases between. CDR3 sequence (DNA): TGTGCCAGCAGCCCTGACAGCCCCGAGACCCAGTACTTC. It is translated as CASSPDSPETQYF.

CDR3 DNA sequence: TGTGCCAGCCATGGACAGGGCTCACCCCTCCACTTT. It is translated as CASHGQGSPLHF. The V call is TRBV18, the J call TRBJ1-6; 8 bases are shared with TRBD1. V gave up 8 bases and J gave up 10 bases; unmatched junction bases: 4. The CDR3 sequence is 12 residues long. Germline assignment: CDR1 KGHSH and CDR2 LQKENI.

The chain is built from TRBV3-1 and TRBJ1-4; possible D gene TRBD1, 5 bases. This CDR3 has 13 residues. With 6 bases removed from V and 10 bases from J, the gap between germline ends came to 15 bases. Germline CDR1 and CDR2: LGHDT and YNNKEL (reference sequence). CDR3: CASSSGTVGKLFF. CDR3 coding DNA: TGTGCCAGCAGTTCCGGGACTGTCGGAAAACTGTTTTTT.

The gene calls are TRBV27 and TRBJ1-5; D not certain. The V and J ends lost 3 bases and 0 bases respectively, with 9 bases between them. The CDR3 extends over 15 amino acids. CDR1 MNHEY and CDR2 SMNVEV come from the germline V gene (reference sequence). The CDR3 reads CASSLTSFSNQPQHF. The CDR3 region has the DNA TGTGCCAGCAGTTTGACCAGTTTTAGCAATCAGCCCCAGCATTTT.

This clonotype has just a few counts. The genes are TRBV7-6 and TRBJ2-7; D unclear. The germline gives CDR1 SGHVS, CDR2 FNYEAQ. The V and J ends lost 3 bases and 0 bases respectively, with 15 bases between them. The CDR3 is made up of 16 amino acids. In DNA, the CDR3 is TGTGCCAGCAGCTTGGATCGTCGCGAGGCCTCCTACGAGCAGTACTTC. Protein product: CASSLDRREASYEQYF.

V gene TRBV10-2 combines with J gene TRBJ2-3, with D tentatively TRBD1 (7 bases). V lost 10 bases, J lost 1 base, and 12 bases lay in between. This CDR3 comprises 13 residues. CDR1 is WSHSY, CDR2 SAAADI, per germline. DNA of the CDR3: TGCGCCACCGCGGGACAGCGCACAGATACGCAGTATTTT. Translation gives CATAGQRTDTQYF.

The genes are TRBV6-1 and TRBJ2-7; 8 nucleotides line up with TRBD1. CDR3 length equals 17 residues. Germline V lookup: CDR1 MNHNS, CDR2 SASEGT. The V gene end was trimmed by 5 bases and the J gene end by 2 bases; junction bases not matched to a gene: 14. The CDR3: CASSLYTGTGIPYEQYF. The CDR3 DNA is TGTGCCAGCAGTCTCTATACCGGGACAGGTATACCCTACGAGCAGTACTTC.

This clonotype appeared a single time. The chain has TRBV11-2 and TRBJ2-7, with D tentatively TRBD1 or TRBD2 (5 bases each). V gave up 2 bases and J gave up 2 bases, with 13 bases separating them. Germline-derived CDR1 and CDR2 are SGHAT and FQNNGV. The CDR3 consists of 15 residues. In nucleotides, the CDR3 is TGTGCCAGCAGCTTACTAGCCCAGGGTCCCTACGAGCAGTACTTC. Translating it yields CASSLLAQGPYEQYF.

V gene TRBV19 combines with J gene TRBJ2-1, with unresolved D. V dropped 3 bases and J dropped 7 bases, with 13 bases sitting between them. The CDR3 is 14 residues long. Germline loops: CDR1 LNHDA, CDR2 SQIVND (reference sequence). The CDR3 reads CASSIMPGRNEQFF. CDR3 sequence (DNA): TGTGCCAGTAGTATCATGCCGGGCAGGAATGAGCAGTTCTTC. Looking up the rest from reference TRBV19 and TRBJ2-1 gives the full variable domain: DGGITQSPKYLFRKEGQNVTLSCEQNLNHDAMYWYRQDPGQGLRLIYYSQIVNDFQKGDIAEGYSVSREKKESFPLTVTSAQKNPTAFYLCASSIMPGRNEQFFGPGTRLTVL.

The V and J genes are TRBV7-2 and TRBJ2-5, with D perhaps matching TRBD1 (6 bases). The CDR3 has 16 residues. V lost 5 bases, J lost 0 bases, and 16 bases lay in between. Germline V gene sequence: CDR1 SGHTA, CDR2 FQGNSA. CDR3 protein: CASSPPLTGHQETQYF. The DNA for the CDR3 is TGTGCCAGCAGCCCTCCCCTGACAGGACACCAAGAGACCCAGTACTTC.

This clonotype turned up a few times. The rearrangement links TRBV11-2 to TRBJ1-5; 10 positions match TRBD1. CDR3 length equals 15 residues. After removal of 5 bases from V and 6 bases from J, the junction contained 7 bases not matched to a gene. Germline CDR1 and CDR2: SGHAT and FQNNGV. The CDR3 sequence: CASSPQTGGSQPQHF. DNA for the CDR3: TGTGCCAGCAGCCCCCAGACAGGGGGCTCTCAGCCCCAGCATTTT.

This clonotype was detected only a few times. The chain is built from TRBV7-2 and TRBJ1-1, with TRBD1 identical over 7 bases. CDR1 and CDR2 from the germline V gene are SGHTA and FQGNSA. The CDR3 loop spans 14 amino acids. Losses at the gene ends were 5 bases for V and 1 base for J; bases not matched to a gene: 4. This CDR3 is CASSIYRGNTEAFF. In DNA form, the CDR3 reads TGTGCCAGCAGCATTTACAGGGGGAACACTGAAGCTTTCTTT.

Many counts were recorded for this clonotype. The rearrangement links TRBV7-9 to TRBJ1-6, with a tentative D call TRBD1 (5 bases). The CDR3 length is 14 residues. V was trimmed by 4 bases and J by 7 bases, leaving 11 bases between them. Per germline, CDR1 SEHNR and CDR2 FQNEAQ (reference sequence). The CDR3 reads CASSWGDFNSPLHF. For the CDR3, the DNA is TGTGCCAGCAGCTGGGGGGACTTCAATTCACCCCTCCACTTT.